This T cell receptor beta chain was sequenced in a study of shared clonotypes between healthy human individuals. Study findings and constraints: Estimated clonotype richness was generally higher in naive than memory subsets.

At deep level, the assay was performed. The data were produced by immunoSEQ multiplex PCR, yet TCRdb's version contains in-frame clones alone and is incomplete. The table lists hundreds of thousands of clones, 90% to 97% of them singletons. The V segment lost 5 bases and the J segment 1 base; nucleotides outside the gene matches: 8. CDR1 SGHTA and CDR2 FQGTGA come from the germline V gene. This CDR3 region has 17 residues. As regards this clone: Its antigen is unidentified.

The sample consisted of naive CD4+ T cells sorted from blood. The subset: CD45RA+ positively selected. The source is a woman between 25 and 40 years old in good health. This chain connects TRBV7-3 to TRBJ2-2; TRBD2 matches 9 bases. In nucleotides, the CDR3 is TGTGCCAGCAGCGGGGGACTAGCAGGGTTGAACACCGGGGAGCTGTTTTTT. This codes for CASSGGLAGLNTGELFF.